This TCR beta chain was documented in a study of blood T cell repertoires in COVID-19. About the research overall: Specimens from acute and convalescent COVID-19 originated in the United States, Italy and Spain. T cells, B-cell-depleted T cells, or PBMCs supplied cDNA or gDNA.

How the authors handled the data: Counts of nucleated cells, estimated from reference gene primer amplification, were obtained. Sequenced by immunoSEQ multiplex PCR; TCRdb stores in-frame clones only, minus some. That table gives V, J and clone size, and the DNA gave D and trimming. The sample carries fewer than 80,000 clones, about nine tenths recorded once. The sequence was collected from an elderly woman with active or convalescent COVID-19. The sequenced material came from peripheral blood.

DNA of the CDR3: TGTGCCAGCAGTGTTTCCGGTAAAGAGACCCAGTACTTC. Protein sequence: CASSVSGKETQYF. The rearrangement joins TRBV2 to TRBJ2-5; D unclear. Germline V gene data show CDR1 as SNHLY and CDR2 as FYNNEI. V shed 4 bases and J shed 3 bases, with 9 bases lying between them. The CDR3 extends over 13 amino acids.